This entry lists 21 T cell receptor beta chains sequenced from one sample in a study of CD8 T cells in ankylosing spondylitis. TCRdb re-called the 5' RACE reads with MiXCR, one entry per CDR3 protein. The sample has approximately 550,000 distinct CDR3 sequences, 10% to 15% seen once. Their recognized antigens are unknown. Findings and caveats of the study: For ankylosing spondylitis blood, a TCR beta motif of under 10 highly homologous variants appeared characteristic.

The material sequenced was blood, either unsorted or a sorted T cell fraction (not recorded which). All receptors come from a male donor with ankylosing spondylitis.

This clonotype was observed a few times. One base away lies a much larger clone, so this may be a sequencing read error. This sequence joins TRBV4-1 and TRBJ2-1, with a tentative D call TRBD2 (5 bases). The V end lost 0 bases, the J end lost 8 bases, and 8 bases lay between the germline ends. Germline V gene sequence: CDR1 MGHRA, CDR2 YSYEKL. This CDR3 is built from 13 residues. The CDR3 DNA sequence: TGCGCCAGCAGCCAAGAAAGAGGGTATGAGCAGTTCTTC. Residues: CASSQERGYEQFF.

This clonotype was seen a few times. This rearrangement joins TRBV4-2 to TRBJ2-5; a weak D match, TRBD1 (6 bases). Germline V CDR1 and CDR2: LGHNA, YNFKEQ. With 0 bases removed from V and 4 bases from J, the gap between germline ends came to 12 bases. This CDR3 comprises 15 residues. CDR3 sequence: CASSQDTRDTETQYF. In nucleotides, the CDR3 is TGTGCCAGCAGCCAAGATACAAGGGACACAGAGACCCAGTACTTC.

This clonotype was seen a few times. The chain combines TRBV20-1 with TRBJ2-1; D remains ambiguous. Trimming left V 4 bases short and J 2 bases short, with 12 bases between. The germline V gene has CDR1 DFQATT and CDR2 SNEGSKA (reference sequence). The CDR3 extends over 14 amino acids. CDR3 coding DNA: TGCAGTGCTATCTCGCGAGCTACCTACAATGAGCAGTTCTTC. Translation: CSAISRATYNEQFF.

The chain links TRBV9 to TRBJ1-1; D not resolved. Looked up from germline, CDR1 is SGDLS and CDR2 is YYNGEE. V lost 0 bases and J 0 bases, leaving 15 bases between the germline ends. The CDR3 loop spans 17 amino acids. CDR3 DNA sequence: TGTGCCAGCAGCGTAGGCTCGGCGAGACGGATGAACACTGAAGCTTTCTTT. Translating it yields CASSVGSARRMNTEAFF. Looking up the rest from reference TRBV9 and TRBJ1-1 gives the full variable domain: DSGVTQTPKHLITATGQRVTLRCSPRSGDLSVYWYQQSLDQGLQFLIQYYNGEERAKGNILERFSAQQFPDLHSELNLSSLELGDSALYFCASSVGSARRMNTEAFFGQGTRLTVV.

The rearrangement uses TRBV15 and TRBJ2-3; TRBD2 might be the D (6 bases). The CDR3 is 13 amino acids. V dropped 8 bases and J dropped 5 bases, with 14 bases sitting between them. Germline V gene lookup returns CDR1 LNHNV and CDR2 YYDKDF (reference sequence). CDR3 protein: CATERVGEDTQYF. CDR3 DNA: TGTGCCACCGAGCGGGTGGGTGAAGATACGCAGTATTTT.

The J gene is TRBJ2-3, the V gene TRBV12-3 or TRBV12-4; tentative D call: TRBD2 (6 bases). The CDR3 is 14 amino acids. V lost 4 bases and J 4 bases, leaving 12 bases between the germline ends. This CDR3 is CASSWGGGSDTQYF. The CDR3 coding sequence is TGTGCCAGCAGTTGGGGAGGCGGCTCAGATACGCAGTATTTT.

This clonotype was found once. The CDR3 region has the DNA TGTGCCAGCAGTAAACCGGGACACCCAATAAGCTACGAGCAGTACGTC. Translated, it gives CASSKPGHPISYEQYV. This chain connects TRBV28 to TRBJ2-7; tentatively, D is TRBD1 (6 bases). Germline CDR1 reads MDHEN; CDR2 reads SYDVKM. The CDR3 extends over 16 amino acids. V was cut by 5 bases and J by 3 bases, with 20 bases left in between.

This clonotype came up a few times. V is TRBV20-1 and J is TRBJ2-1; D is uncertain. The CDR3 consists of 10 residues. The V and J ends lost 1 base and 9 bases respectively, with 4 bases between them. Germline-derived CDR1 and CDR2 are DFQATT and SNEGSKA (reference sequence). The CDR3 reads CSARGPEQFF. CDR3 DNA sequence: TGCAGTGCTAGAGGGCCTGAGCAGTTCTTC.

V is TRBV20-1 and J is TRBJ2-6, with D perhaps given as TRBD1 or TRBD2 (5 bases each). This CDR3 has 15 amino acids. Germline V gives CDR1 DFQATT, CDR2 SNEGSKA (reference sequence). V gave up 1 base and J gave up 3 bases, with 10 bases separating them. CDR3 coding DNA: TGCAGTGCTAGAGCCCCAGGGAGTGGGGCCAACGTCCTGACTTTC. This codes for CSARAPGSGANVLTF.

This rearrangement joins TRBV10-3 to TRBJ2-6; D gene ambiguous. V lost 6 bases and J lost 4, with 10 bases in between. Germline V gene lookup returns CDR1 ENHRY and CDR2 SYGVKD. The CDR3 runs to 14 residues. The CDR3 reads CAISNSGGANVLTF. The CDR3 DNA reads TGTGCCATCAGCAACTCAGGAGGGGCCAACGTCCTGACTTTC.

The table lists this clonotype with a few counts. The chain combines TRBV5-1 with TRBJ2-1, with 7 bases matching TRBD1. The germline V gene has CDR1 SGHRS and CDR2 YFSETQ. The V gene end was trimmed by 4 bases and the J gene end by 10 bases; junction bases not matched to a gene: 5. This CDR3 is built from 12 residues. DNA of the CDR3: TGCGCCAGCAGCGACAGGGTAGGGGAGCAGTTCTTC. It translates to CASSDRVGEQFF.

This clonotype was seen more than once but under ten times. The rearrangement links TRBV9 to TRBJ1-1, with D hard to call. The CDR3 totals 15 residues. Germline-derived CDR1 and CDR2 are SGDLS and YYNGEE. Deletions cut 1 base from V and 1 base from J, with 11 bases between. The CDR3 sequence is CASSVLAVTNTEAFF. DNA of the CDR3: TGTGCCAGCAGCGTATTGGCAGTTACGAACACTGAAGCTTTCTTT.

In its sample, this clonotype was seen once. The chain's CDR3 is CSAEWRVGNTEAFF. The DNA for the CDR3 is TGCAGTGCCGAGTGGAGGGTCGGTAACACTGAAGCTTTCTTT. This chain joins TRBV20-1 and TRBJ1-1; D remains ambiguous. Germline assignment: CDR1 DFQATT and CDR2 SNEGSKA (reference sequence). The length of the CDR3 is 14 residues. Trimming took off 6 bases at V and 2 bases at J, with 16 bases between the two ends.

This clonotype was observed a few times. The chain couples TRBV5-1 to TRBJ2-2, with 7 positions matching TRBD2. The ends lost 4 bases at V and 3 bases at J; junction bases unmatched: 15. The CDR3 spans 18 residues. Germline CDR1 SGHRS, CDR2 YFSETQ. CDR3 DNA: TGCGCCAGCAGCACAGGACTAGTTCCTATCGATTACACCGGGGAGCTGTTTTTT. Amino acids: CASSTGLVPIDYTGELFF.

The J gene is TRBJ1-2, the V gene TRBV18; D is unclear. This CDR3 has 14 amino acids. Germline CDR1 KGHSH, CDR2 LQKENI. Trimming stripped 6 bases from V and 7 bases from J, with 18 bases between. The CDR3 DNA reads as TGTGCCAGCTCGCCTGTGCCAGGCTTTGCTGGCTACACCTTC. Its translation: CASSPVPGFAGYTF.

This clonotype was detected only a few times. This clone may be a read error of a much larger clone one base away. J is TRBJ2-5 and V is TRBV5-4; D is possibly TRBD1 (5 bases). CDR3 length: 13 residues. Germline V gene sequence: CDR1 SGHNT, CDR2 YYREEE (reference sequence). With 2 bases removed from V and 3 bases from J, the gap between germline ends came to 8 bases. The CDR3 sequence: CASSFAREETQYF. As DNA, the CDR3 is TGTGCCAGCAGCTTCGCCAGGGAAGAGACCCAGTACTTC.

V usage is TRBV5-1 and J usage is TRBJ2-7; D is unclear. CDR1 and CDR2 from the germline V gene are SGHRS and YFSETQ. The CDR3 runs to 13 residues. V lost 1 base to trimming and J lost 3 bases, with 8 bases between them. The CDR3 reads CASSLLDLYEQYF. As DNA, the CDR3 is TGCGCCAGCAGCTTGTTGGACCTCTACGAGCAGTACTTC.

This clonotype was picked up a small number of times. In DNA, the CDR3 is TGTGCCAGCAGTTACCTAGCGCCCCAAGAGACCCAGTACTTC. Protein: CASSYLAPQETQYF. V usage is TRBV2 and J usage is TRBJ2-5; a weak D match, TRBD2 (6 bases). The CDR3 is made up of 14 amino acids. Trimming left V 5 bases short and J 1 base short, with 11 bases between. Germline CDR1 and CDR2: SNHLY and FYNNEI.

The chain joins TRBV18 to TRBJ2-1, with TRBD2 matching 9 bases. Trimming took 0 bases from V and 5 from J; bases not matched to a gene: 2. The CDR3 loop spans 15 amino acids. Germline CDR1 is KGHSH and CDR2 is LQKENI. The CDR3 DNA is TGTGCCAGCTCACCACCGGCTAGCGGGAACAATGAGCAGTTCTTC. Its translation is CASSPPASGNNEQFF.

The V and J genes are TRBV10-3 and TRBJ2-5; 10 nucleotides align to TRBD1. The CDR3 has 16 residues. The germline CDR1 and CDR2 sequences are ENHRY and SYGVKD. Unmatched junction bases numbered 8, after V lost 2 bases and J lost 5 bases. The CDR3 sequence is CAISEGTGDVRETQYF. The CDR3, as DNA: TGTGCCATCAGTGAGGGGACAGGGGATGTCCGGGAGACCCAGTACTTC.

By sample fraction, this clonotype is medium-sized (0.01 to 0.1%). This chain joins TRBV7-8 and TRBJ2-1; D is uncertain. With 4 bases removed from V and 5 bases from J, the gap between germline ends came to 15 bases. Germline-derived CDR1 and CDR2 are SGHVS and FQNEAQ. The CDR3 extends over 15 amino acids. The CDR3 sequence is CASSSLMAAHNEQFF. The CDR3 nucleotides read TGTGCCAGCAGCTCCCTTATGGCGGCGCACAATGAGCAGTTCTTC.